This entry describes one T cell receptor (beta chain). These data come from a study of monozygotic twins with inflammatory bowel disease. No DNA is given; TCRdb re-called the 5' RACE reads and lists each CDR3 protein once. Its table lists approximately 200,000 distinct CDR3 sequences. The CDR3 extends over 13 amino acids. CDR1 and CDR2 (germline): MNHEY, SVGAGI. Input material: blood. The chain links TRBV6-5 to TRBJ2-1; the TCRdb call, TRBD1, lacks DNA for checking. The clonotype comes from a human donor with ulcerative colitis or Crohn's disease, or a healthy co-twin of an affected twin (not recorded which). The CDR3 is CASSKNQGDEQFF.